The source of this TCR beta chain is a study of blood T cell repertoires in COVID-19. Original processing notes: Researchers report that nucleated cell counts were estimated from reference gene primer amplification. Using immunoSEQ multiplex PCR, the repertoire was profiled, and TCRdb retains in-frame clones only, with some absent. The V and J calls and clone size were taken over from that table, and D and trimming were inferred from the DNA. The table shows approximately 150,000 clones, with 79% occurring only once. Input material: PBMCs or T cells enriched from blood (not recorded which). The sequence came from a woman between 70 and 85 years old in a cohort exposed to, infected with or recovered from COVID-19 (not recorded which).

The DNA for the CDR3 is TGTGCCTGGAGTGAGACAGGGGGCAGTGGCTACACCTTC. Amino acid sequence: CAWSETGGSGYTF. The J gene is TRBJ1-2, the V gene TRBV30; 10 nucleotides align to TRBD1. Germline assignment: CDR1 GTSNPN and CDR2 SVGIG (reference sequence). This CDR3 has 13 amino acids. The V segment lost 1 base and the J segment 7 bases; nucleotides outside the gene matches: 3. Combining the CDR3 with reference TRBV30 and TRBJ1-2 gives the whole variable domain SQTIHQWPATLVQPVGSPLSLECTVEGTSNPNLYWYRQAAGRGLQLLFYSVGIGQISSEVPQNLSASRPQDRQFILSSKKLLLSDSGFYLCAWSETGGSGYTFGSGTRLTVV.